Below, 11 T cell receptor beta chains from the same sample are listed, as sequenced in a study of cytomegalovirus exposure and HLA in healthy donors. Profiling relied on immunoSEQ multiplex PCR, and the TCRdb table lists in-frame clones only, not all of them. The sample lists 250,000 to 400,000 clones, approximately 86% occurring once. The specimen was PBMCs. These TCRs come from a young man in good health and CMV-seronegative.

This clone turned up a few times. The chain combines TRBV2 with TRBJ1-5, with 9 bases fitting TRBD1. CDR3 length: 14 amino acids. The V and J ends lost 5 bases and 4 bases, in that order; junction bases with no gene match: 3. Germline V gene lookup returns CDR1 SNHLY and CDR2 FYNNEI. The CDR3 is CASSMDRGNQPQHF. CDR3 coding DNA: TGTGCCAGCAGTATGGACAGGGGTAATCAGCCCCAGCATTTT.

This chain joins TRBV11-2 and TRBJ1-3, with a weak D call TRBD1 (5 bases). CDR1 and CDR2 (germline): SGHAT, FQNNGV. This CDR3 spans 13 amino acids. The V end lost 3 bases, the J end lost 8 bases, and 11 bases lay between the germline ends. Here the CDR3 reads CASSFHGGDTIYF. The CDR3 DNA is TGTGCCAGCAGCTTCCACGGAGGGGACACCATATATTTT.

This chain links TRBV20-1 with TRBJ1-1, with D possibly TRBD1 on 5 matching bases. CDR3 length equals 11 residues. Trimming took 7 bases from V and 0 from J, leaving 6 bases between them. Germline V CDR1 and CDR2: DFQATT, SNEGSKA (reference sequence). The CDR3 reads CSGGVNTEAFF. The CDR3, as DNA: TGCAGTGGGGGGGTGAACACTGAAGCTTTCTTT.

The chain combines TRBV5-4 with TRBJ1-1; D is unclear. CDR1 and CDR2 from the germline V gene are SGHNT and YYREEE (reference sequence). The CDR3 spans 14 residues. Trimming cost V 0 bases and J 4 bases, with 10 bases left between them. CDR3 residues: CASSLVSVGTEAFF. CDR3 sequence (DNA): TGTGCCAGCAGCTTGGTTAGTGTTGGCACTGAAGCTTTCTTT.

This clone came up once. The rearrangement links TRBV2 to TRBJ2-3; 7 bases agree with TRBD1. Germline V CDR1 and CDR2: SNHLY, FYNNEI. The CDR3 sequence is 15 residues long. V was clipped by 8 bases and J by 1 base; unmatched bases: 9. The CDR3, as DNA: TGTGCCAGCGGCTCCTCACAGGGGCGCACAGATACGCAGTATTTT. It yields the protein CASGSSQGRTDTQYF.

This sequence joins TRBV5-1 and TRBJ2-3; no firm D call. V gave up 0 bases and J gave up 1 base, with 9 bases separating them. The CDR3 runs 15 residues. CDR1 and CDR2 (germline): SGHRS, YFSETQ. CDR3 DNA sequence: TGCGCCAGCAGCTTGGTAGCAACCGGCACAGATACGCAGTATTTT. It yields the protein CASSLVATGTDTQYF.

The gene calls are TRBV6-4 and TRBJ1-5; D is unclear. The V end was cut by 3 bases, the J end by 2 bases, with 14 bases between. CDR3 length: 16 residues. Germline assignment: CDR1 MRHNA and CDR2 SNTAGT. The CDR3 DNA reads TGTGCCAGCAGTGAAGCGGGAGAAGAAGGCAATCAGCCCCAGCATTTT. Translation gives CASSEAGEEGNQPQHF.

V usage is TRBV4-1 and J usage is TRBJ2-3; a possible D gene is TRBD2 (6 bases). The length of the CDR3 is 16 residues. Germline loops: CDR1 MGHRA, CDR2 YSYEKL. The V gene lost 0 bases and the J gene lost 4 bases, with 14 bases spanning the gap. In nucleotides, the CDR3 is TGCGCCAGCAGCCAAGATAGGGCAGGGAGGTCAGATACGCAGTATTTT. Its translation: CASSQDRAGRSDTQYF.

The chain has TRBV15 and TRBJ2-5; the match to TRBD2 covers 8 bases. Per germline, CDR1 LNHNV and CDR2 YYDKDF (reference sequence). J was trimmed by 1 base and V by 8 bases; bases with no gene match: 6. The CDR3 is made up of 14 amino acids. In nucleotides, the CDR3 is TGTGCCACCCAACGGGGGGGGCCCCAAGAGACCCAGTACTTC. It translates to CATQRGGPQETQYF.

The CDR3 reads CASSPAGGNTDTQYF. The CDR3 DNA sequence: TGTGCCAGCAGCCCAGCGGGGGGGAACACAGATACGCAGTATTTT. This chain uses TRBV9 with TRBJ2-3; 10 bases align to TRBD2. The trim removed 4 bases at V and 2 bases at J, leaving 4 bases unmatched. Germline-derived CDR1 and CDR2 are SGDLS and YYNGEE. This CDR3 contains 15 residues.

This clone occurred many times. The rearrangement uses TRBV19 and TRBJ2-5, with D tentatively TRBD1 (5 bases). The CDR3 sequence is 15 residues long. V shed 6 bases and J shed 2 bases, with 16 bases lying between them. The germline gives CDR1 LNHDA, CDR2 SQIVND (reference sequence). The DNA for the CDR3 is TGTGCCAGTAGACAGGTGAACGTTTTACAAGAGACCCAGTACTTC. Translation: CASRQVNVLQETQYF.